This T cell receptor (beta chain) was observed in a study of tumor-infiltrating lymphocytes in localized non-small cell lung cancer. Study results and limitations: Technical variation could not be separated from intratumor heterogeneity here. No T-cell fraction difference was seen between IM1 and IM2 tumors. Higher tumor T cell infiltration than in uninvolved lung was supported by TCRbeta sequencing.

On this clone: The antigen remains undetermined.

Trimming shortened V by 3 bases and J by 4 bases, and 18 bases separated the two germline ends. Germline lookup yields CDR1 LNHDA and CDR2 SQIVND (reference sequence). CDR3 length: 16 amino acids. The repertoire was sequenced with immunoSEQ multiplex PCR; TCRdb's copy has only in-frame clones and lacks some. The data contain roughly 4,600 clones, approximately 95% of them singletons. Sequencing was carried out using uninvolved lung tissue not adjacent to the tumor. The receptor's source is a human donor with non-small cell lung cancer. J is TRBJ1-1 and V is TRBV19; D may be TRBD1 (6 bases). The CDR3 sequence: CASSISHGGALTEAFF. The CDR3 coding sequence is TGTGCCAGTAGTATCTCGCATGGGGGGGCTCTCACTGAAGCTTTCTTT.